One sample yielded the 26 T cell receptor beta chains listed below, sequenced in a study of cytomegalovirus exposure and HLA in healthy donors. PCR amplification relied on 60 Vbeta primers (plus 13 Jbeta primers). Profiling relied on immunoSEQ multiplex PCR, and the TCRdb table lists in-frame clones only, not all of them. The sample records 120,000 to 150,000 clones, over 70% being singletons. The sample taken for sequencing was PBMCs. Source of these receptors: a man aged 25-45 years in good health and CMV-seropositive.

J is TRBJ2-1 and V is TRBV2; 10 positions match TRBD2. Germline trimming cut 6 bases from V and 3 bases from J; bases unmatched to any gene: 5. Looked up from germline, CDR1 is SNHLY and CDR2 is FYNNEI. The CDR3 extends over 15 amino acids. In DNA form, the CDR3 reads TGTGCCAGCAGAGGGACTAGCGTATACTACAATGAGCAGTTCTTC. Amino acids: CASRGTSVYYNEQFF.

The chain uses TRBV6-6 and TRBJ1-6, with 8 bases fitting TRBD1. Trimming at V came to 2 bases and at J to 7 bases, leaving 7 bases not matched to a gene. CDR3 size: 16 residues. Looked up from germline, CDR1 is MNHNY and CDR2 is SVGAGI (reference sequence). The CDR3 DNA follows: TGTGCCAGCAGTTACAGTCTAGGACAGGGAAATTCACCCCTCCACTTT. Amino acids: CASSYSLGQGNSPLHF.

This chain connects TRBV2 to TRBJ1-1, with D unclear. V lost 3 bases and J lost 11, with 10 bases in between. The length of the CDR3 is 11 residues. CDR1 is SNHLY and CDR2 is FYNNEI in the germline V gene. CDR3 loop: CASSDLERAFF. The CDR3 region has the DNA TGTGCCAGCAGTGATCTTGAGAGGGCTTTCTTT.

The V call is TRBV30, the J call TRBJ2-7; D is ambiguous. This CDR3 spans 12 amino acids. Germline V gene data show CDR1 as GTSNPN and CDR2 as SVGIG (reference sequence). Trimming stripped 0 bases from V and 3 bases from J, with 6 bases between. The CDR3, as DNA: TGTGCCTGGAGTGTAAGCGTCTACGAGCAGTACTTC. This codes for CAWSVSVYEQYF. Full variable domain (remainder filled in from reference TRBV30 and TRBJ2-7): SQTIHQWPATLVQPVGSPLSLECTVEGTSNPNLYWYRQAAGRGLQLLFYSVGIGQISSEVPQNLSASRPQDRQFILSSKKLLLSDSGFYLCAWSVSVYEQYFGPGTRLTVT.

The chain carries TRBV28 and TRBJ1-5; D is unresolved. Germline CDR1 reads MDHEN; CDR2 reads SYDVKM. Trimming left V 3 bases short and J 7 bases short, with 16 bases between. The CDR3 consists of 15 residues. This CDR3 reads CASSFRTLLAQPQHF. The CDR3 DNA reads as TGTGCCAGCAGTTTCCGGACTTTGTTGGCACAGCCCCAGCATTTT.

In DNA, the CDR3 is TGTGCCAGCAGGCTAGGACTCGGACTAGTTGTTAATGAGCAGTTCTTC. It encodes CASRLGLGLVVNEQFF. The chain has TRBV28 and TRBJ2-1; 7 bases are shared with TRBD2. The CDR3 totals 16 residues. Trimming removed 6 bases from V and 7 bases from J; junction bases left unmatched: 15. Germline V gives CDR1 MDHEN, CDR2 SYDVKM.

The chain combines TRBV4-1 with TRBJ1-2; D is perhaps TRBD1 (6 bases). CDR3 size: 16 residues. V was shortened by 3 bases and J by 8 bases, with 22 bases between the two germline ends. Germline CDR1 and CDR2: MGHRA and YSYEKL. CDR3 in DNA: TGCGCCAGCAGCCAGAATCCGTACAGGGCGGAAGGGGGCTACACCTTC. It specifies CASSQNPYRAEGGYTF.

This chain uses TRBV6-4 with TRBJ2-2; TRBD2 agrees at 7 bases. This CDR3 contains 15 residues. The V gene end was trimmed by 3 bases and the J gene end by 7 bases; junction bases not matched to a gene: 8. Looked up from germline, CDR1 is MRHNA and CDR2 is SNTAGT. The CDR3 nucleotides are TGTGCCAGCAGTGAACGGGCGGGAGCGAGCGGGGAGCTGTTTTTT. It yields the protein CASSERAGASGELFF.

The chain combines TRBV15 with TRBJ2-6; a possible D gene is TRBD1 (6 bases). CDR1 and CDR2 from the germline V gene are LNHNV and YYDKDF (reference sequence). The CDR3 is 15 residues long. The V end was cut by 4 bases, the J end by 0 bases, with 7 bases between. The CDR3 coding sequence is TGTGCCACCAGCAAGGACAGCTCTGGGGCCAACGTCCTGACTTTC. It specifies CATSKDSSGANVLTF.

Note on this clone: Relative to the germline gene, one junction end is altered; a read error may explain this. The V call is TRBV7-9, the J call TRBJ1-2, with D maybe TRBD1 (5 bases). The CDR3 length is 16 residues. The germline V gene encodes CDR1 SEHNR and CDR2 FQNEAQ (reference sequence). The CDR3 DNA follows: TGTTCCAGCAGCTCCCTGCCCCCATCAGGGAACTATGGCTACACCTTC. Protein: CSSSSLPPSGNYGYTF.

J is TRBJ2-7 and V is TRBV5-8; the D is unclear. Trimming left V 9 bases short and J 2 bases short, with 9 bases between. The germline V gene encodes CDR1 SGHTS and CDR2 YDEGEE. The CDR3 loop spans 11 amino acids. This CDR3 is CAILSAYEQYF. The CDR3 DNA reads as TGTGCCATCCTCAGTGCCTACGAGCAGTACTTC.

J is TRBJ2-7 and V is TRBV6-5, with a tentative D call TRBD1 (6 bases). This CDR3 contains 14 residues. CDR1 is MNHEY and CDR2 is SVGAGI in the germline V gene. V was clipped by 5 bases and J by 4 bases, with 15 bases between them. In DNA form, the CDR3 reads TGTGCCAGCAGTCCCGGACAGCCCGAGTACGAGCAGTACTTC. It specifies CASSPGQPEYEQYF.

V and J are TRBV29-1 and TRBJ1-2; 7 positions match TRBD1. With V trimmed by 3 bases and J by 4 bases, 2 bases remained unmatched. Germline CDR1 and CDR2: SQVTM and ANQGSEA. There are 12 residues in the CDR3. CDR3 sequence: CSVEGQPYGYTF. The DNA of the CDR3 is TGCAGCGTTGAGGGACAGCCCTATGGCTACACCTTC.

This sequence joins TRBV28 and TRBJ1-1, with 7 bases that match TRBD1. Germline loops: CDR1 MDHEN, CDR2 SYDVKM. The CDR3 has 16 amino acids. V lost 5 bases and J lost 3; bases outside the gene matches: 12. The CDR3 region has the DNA TGTGCCAGCAGTACCAGAGCCTACAGGGGACACACTGAAGCTTTCTTT. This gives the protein CASSTRAYRGHTEAFF.

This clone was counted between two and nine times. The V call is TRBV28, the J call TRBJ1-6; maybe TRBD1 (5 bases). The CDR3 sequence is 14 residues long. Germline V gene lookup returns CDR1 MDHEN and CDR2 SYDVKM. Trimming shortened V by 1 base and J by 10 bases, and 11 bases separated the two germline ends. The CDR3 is CASSLFRQRSPLHF. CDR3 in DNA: TGTGCCAGCAGTTTATTTAGACAGCGATCACCCCTCCACTTT.

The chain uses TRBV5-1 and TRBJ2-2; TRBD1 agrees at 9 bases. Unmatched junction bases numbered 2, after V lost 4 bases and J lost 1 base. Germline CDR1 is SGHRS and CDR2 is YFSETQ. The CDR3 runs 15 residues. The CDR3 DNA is TGCGCCAGCAGCCAGGGACAGGGGAACACCGGGGAGCTGTTTTTT. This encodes CASSQGQGNTGELFF.

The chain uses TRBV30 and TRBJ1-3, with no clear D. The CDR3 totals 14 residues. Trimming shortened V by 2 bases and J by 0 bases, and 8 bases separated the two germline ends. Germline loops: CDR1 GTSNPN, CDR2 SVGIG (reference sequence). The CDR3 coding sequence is TGTGCCTGGAGTAACAGTCTCTCTGGAAACACCATATATTTT. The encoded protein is CAWSNSLSGNTIYF. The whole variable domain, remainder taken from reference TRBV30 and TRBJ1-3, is SQTIHQWPATLVQPVGSPLSLECTVEGTSNPNLYWYRQAAGRGLQLLFYSVGIGQISSEVPQNLSASRPQDRQFILSSKKLLLSDSGFYLCAWSNSLSGNTIYFGEGSWLTVV.

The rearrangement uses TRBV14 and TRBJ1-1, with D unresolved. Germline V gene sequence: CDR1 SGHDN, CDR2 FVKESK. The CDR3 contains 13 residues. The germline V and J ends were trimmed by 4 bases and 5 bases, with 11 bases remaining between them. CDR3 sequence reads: CASSPTIRTEAFF. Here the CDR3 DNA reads TGTGCCAGCAGCCCGACAATAAGGACTGAAGCTTTCTTT.

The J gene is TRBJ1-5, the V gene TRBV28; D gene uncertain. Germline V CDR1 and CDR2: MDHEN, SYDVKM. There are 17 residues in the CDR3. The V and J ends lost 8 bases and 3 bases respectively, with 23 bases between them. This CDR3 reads CASEYSLLVSSNQPQHF. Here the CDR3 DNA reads TGTGCCAGCGAGTACTCCCTCCTAGTAAGTTCCAATCAGCCCCAGCATTTT.

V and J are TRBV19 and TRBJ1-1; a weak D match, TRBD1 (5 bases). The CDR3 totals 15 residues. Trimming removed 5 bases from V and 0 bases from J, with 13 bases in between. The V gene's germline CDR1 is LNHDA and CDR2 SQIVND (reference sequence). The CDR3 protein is CASSPRRGLNTEAFF. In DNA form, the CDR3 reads TGTGCCAGTAGTCCTCGTAGGGGTTTGAACACTGAAGCTTTCTTT.

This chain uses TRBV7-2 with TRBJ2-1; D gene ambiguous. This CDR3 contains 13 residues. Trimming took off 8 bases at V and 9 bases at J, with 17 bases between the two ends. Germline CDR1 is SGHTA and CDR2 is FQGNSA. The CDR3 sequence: CASGYAQLVEQFF. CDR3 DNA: TGTGCCAGCGGATATGCACAGTTGGTTGAGCAGTTCTTC. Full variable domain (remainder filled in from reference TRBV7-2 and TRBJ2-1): GAGVSQSPSNKVTEKGKDVELRCDPISGHTALYWYRQSLGQGLEFLIYFQGNSAPDKSGLPSDRFSAERTGGSVSTLTIQRTQQEDSAVYLCASGYAQLVEQFFGPGTRLTVL.

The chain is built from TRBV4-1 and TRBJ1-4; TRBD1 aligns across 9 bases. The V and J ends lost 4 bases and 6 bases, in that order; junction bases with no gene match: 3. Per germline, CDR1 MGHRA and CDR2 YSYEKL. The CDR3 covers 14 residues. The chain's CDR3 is CASSLRQGDEKLFF. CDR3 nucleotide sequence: TGCGCCAGCAGCCTACGACAGGGGGATGAAAAACTGTTTTTT.

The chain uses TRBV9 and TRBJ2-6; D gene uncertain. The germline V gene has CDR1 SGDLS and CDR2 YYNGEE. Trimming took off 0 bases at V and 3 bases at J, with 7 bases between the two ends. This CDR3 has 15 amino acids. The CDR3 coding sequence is TGTGCCAGCAGCGTAGAGCGTGTTGGGGCCAACGTCCTGACTTTC. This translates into CASSVERVGANVLTF.

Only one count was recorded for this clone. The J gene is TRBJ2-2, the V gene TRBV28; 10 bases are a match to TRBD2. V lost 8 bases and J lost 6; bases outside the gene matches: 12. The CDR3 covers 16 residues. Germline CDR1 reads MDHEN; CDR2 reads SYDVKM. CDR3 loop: CASSGQRGGPAGELFF. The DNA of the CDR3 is TGTGCCAGCTCGGGGCAGCGGGGGGGCCCGGCCGGGGAGCTGTTTTTT.

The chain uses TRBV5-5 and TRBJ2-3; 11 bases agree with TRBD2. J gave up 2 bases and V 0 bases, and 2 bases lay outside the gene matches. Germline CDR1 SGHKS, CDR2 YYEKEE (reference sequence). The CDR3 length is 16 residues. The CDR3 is CASSLGLAGSTDTQYF. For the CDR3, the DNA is TGTGCCAGCAGCTTGGGACTAGCGGGATCCACAGATACGCAGTATTTT.

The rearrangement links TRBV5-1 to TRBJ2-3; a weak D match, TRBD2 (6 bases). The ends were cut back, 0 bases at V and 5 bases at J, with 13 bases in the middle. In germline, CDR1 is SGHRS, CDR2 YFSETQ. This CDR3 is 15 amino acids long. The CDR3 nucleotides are TGCGCCAGCAGCTTGGACGGTAGCGGCAGAGATACGCAGTATTTT. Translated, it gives CASSLDGSGRDTQYF.